The subject of this entry is one TCR beta chain. No antigen is known for it. Base qualities were left out, and no much larger clone turns up one base away. Interpreted using the paper, the treatment or condition label stands for: in vitro stimulation with specific CMV peptide epitopes to enrich CMV-specific T cells. These data come from a study of T cell repertoires in cytomegalovirus infection (dated by TCRdb to between 2017 and 2020). Describing the broader study: Alongside well-studied HLA-B-restricted epitopes, the peptide stimulations were aimed at recently identified HLA-C-restricted CMV epitopes, whose presentation resists viral immunomodulation. The HLA type of each donor mattered for the analysis, because public TCR beta signatures pointed to carriage of CMV infection along with the matching HLA type. The paper's findings and limits, for the study overall: The ex vivo response was dominated by HLA-C-restricted CMV-specific TCR beta clonotypes, and the single most frequent clonotype in two of eight donors was supplied by these HLA-C-restricted clonotypes. Carriers of CMV infection plus the relevant HLA type were discriminated by the cumulative frequency of public TCR beta family members in the study cohort and in an independent 352-donor cohort.

V was cut back by 2 bases and J by 8 bases, leaving a gap of 18 bases between them. CDR1 and CDR2 are read off the germline V gene as ENHRY and SYGVKD. The CDR3 covers 15 residues, taking in both the cysteine and the phenylalanine. Just the 45-base CDR3 DNA is kept, in frame starting at base 1. The sample was run on an Illumina HiSeq 1500. TCRdb handled the public reads itself, with Q25 trimming in fastp and clone calling in MiXCR, and kept productive beta chains. Every CDR3 protein is listed once, alongside the most common genes and DNA of its rows. This sample comprises around 430,000 distinct CDR3 sequences, about two fifths of them detected only once. 40% to 50% of the sample comes from the top ten.

The material was cultured PBMCs, obtained from culture after CMV antigen stimulation. The TCR was taken from a human donor in good health (CMV status not recorded). Some clones in this sample may be carry-over from other donors' samples. The rearrangement combines TRBV10-3 with TRBJ1-2, with TRBD1 as a weak D call on 6 bases. The CDR3 protein is CAISETGQGLGGYTF. The bases are TGTGCCATCAGTGAGACCGGGCAGGGGCTTGGCGGCTACACCTTC.